What follows are 14 T cell receptor beta chains derived from one specimen sequenced in a study of cytomegalovirus exposure and HLA in healthy donors. The PCR employed 60 Vbeta primers together with 13 Jbeta primers. TCRdb's copy holds only in-frame clones and misses some; the assay was immunoSEQ multiplex PCR. The sample lists around 190,000 clones; roughly 85% were seen once. Sequences were obtained from PBMCs. The receptors were sampled from a woman aged 45-60 years in good health and CMV-seronegative.

This sequence joins TRBV5-1 and TRBJ2-7, with 10 bases identical to TRBD2. Germline CDR1 reads SGHRS; CDR2 reads YFSETQ. V shed 0 bases, J shed 5 bases, and the junction held 5 bases outside the gene matches. The CDR3 is 15 residues long. In nucleotides, the CDR3 is TGCGCCAGCAGCTTGGCACTAGCGGGGTCCCACGAGCAGTACTTC. This codes for CASSLALAGSHEQYF.

V is TRBV5-4 and J is TRBJ2-3, with D possibly matching TRBD2 (5 bases). This CDR3 is 14 amino acids long. The ends were cut back, 2 bases at V and 2 bases at J, with 9 bases in the middle. In germline, CDR1 is SGHNT, CDR2 YYREEE (reference sequence). The CDR3 region is CASSFRTLTDTQYF. The CDR3 coding sequence is TGTGCCAGCAGCTTCCGGACTCTCACAGATACGCAGTATTTT.

CDR3 region: CASSQEGRGFNEQFF. The DNA of the CDR3 is TGCGCCAGCAGCCAAGAAGGGCGGGGGTTTAATGAGCAGTTCTTC. This chain uses TRBV4-1 with TRBJ2-1; TRBD2 aligns across 7 bases. J gave up 7 bases and V 0 bases, and 6 bases lay outside the gene matches. There are 15 residues in the CDR3. CDR1 and CDR2 (germline): MGHRA, YSYEKL.

This chain links TRBV2 with TRBJ1-3, with no clear D. Looked up from germline, CDR1 is SNHLY and CDR2 is FYNNEI. V shed 7 bases and J shed 1 base, with 14 bases lying between them. CDR3 length equals 15 residues. CDR3 in DNA: TGTGCCAGCACCCAAAGCGGTGCGTCTGGAAACACCATATATTTT. It yields the protein CASTQSGASGNTIYF.

This chain connects TRBV6-5 to TRBJ2-5, with D possibly being TRBD2 (6 bases). Between the trimmed V and J ends, which lost 4 bases and 4 bases, there was a span of 13 bases. Germline V CDR1 and CDR2: MNHEY, SVGAGI. This CDR3 contains 14 residues. The CDR3 loop reads CASSSDLGGETQYF. CDR3 DNA: TGTGCCAGCAGTTCGGACCTCGGGGGAGAGACCCAGTACTTC.

This rearrangement joins TRBV29-1 to TRBJ1-2; TRBD1 matches 11 bases. The length of the CDR3 is 15 residues. Losses at the gene ends were 2 bases for V and 5 bases for J; bases not matched to a gene: 7. Germline V gene sequence: CDR1 SQVTM, CDR2 ANQGSEA. CDR3 coding DNA: TGCAGCGTTGAAAAAGGGACAGGGGGAGGGTATGGCTACACCTTC. Residues: CSVEKGTGGGYGYTF.

The V call is TRBV10-1, the J call TRBJ1-5, with unresolved D. Germline V gene data show CDR1 as WNHNN and CDR2 as SYGVQD (reference sequence). The CDR3 spans 10 residues. Trimming pared 8 bases from V and 4 bases from J, leaving 3 bases between. DNA for the CDR3: TGCGCCAGCCATAATCAGCCCCAGCATTTT. Translated: CASHNQPQHF.

The chain has TRBV7-2 and TRBJ2-3; 12 bases line up with TRBD1. This CDR3 has 14 residues. V was pared by 7 bases and J by 5 bases, with 4 bases of the junction left unmatched. Germline V gene data show CDR1 as SGHTA and CDR2 as FQGNSA. The CDR3 nucleotides are TGTGCCAGCACGAGGGACAGGGGGCAAGATACGCAGTATTTT. Protein product: CASTRDRGQDTQYF. The full variable domain, completed using reference TRBV7-2 and TRBJ2-3, is GAGVSQSPSNKVTEKGKDVELRCDPISGHTALYWYRQSLGQGLEFLIYFQGNSAPDKSGLPSDRFSAERTGGSVSTLTIQRTQQEDSAVYLCASTRDRGQDTQYFGPGTRLTVL.

The sample holds a few counts of this clone. V is TRBV7-9 and J is TRBJ2-1, with 7 bases that match TRBD2. The V gene end was trimmed by 4 bases and the J gene end by 9 bases; junction bases not matched to a gene: 6. The length of the CDR3 is 13 residues. From germline, CDR1 is SEHNR and CDR2 FQNEAQ (reference sequence). The CDR3 nucleotides are TGTGCCAGCAGCTCCGGACTAGTTCCTGAGCAGTTCTTC. Translation gives CASSSGLVPEQFF. Together with reference TRBV7-9 and TRBJ2-1, the CDR3 gives the full variable domain: DTGVSQNPRHKITKRGQNVTFRCDPISEHNRLYWYRQTLGQGPEFLTYFQNEAQLEKSRLLSDRFSAERPKGSFSTLEIQRTEQGDSAMYLCASSSGLVPEQFFGPGTRLTVL.

V is TRBV28 and J is TRBJ1-1; D not resolved. V was clipped by 2 bases and J by 1 base, with 5 bases between them. Germline V gene lookup returns CDR1 MDHEN and CDR2 SYDVKM. There are 13 residues in the CDR3. The CDR3 sequence: CASSLGRNTEAFF. The CDR3 DNA sequence: TGTGCCAGCAGTTTAGGGAGGAACACTGAAGCTTTCTTT.

The V and J genes are TRBV5-1 and TRBJ2-5; D is perhaps TRBD2 (5 bases). V lost 7 bases to trimming and J lost 5 bases, with 15 bases between them. The CDR3 loop spans 13 amino acids. The germline CDR1 and CDR2 sequences are SGHRS and YFSETQ. DNA for the CDR3: TGCGCCAGCGGACCACTAGGGTCGGAGACCCAGTACTTC. This translates into CASGPLGSETQYF.

With regard to this clone: Sequence at one end of the junction differs from germline and may be a read error. The chain uses TRBV7-9 and TRBJ2-3, with D possibly being TRBD2 (5 bases). CDR1 SEHNR and CDR2 FQNEAQ come from the germline V gene (reference sequence). This CDR3 region has 13 residues. CDR3 coding DNA: TGTTCCAGCAGCTCTATTAGCGAGCCTACGCAGTATTTT. Translation gives CSSSSISEPTQYF.

The V and J genes are TRBV5-1 and TRBJ2-2; possibly TRBD2 for D (5 bases). Deletions cut 7 bases from V and 6 bases from J, with 19 bases between. The germline gives CDR1 SGHRS, CDR2 YFSETQ. The CDR3 is 15 residues long. The CDR3 sequence is CASRGIEGFSGELFF. The CDR3 nucleotides read TGCGCCAGCCGAGGGATCGAAGGTTTCTCCGGGGAGCTGTTTTTT.

The V call is TRBV4-1, the J call TRBJ1-3; D might be TRBD1 (5 bases). Germline CDR1 MGHRA, CDR2 YSYEKL. Trimming shortened V by 1 base and J by 0 bases, and 16 bases separated the two germline ends. The CDR3 covers 18 residues. Written as DNA, the CDR3 is TGCGCCAGCAGCCAAGTGGACATGGGCTTCAGCTCTGGAAACACCATATATTTT. Translating gives CASSQVDMGFSSGNTIYF.